This entry lists 30 T cell receptor beta chains sequenced from one sample in a study of regulatory T cells in long-lasting Graves disease. Time point: persistent/refractory GD, antithyroid drugs over 5 years with positive TRAb. PBMC RNA was the source of the TCR library. Construction of the TCR beta libraries employed iRepertoire HTBI primers in conjunction with Arm-PCR of CDR3 regions. A single record per CDR3 protein comes from TCRdb applying MiXCR to the multiplex PCR reads. Found here are roughly 400,000 distinct CDR3 sequences, roughly a fifth of them singletons; the top ten hold roughly an eighth. This sample comprised peripheral blood mononuclear cells (PBMCs), obtained when the disease was refractory, from a patient treated with antithyroid drugs. The receptor set was obtained from a female donor with Graves disease.

This clonotype showed up just a few times. The rearrangement links TRBV29-1 to TRBJ2-5; D is undetermined. Germline V lookup: CDR1 SQVTM, CDR2 ANQGSEA. V lost 4 bases and J lost 5, with 8 bases in between. This CDR3 is built from 11 residues. The CDR3 DNA is TGCAGCGTTGTCGGTCACGAGACCCAGTACTTC. Encoded protein: CSVVGHETQYF.

This chain links TRBV19 with TRBJ1-2, with 8 bases fitting TRBD1. This CDR3 spans 15 amino acids. Unmatched junction bases numbered 7, after V lost 4 bases and J lost 3 bases. Germline values: CDR1 LNHDA, CDR2 SQIVND (reference sequence). DNA of the CDR3: TGTGCCAGTAGTAGCTGGACAGGGACTGACTATGGCTACACCTTC. Encoded protein: CASSSWTGTDYGYTF.

This clonotype was recorded at least ten times. The chain links TRBV28 to TRBJ2-2; no reliable D call. This CDR3 has 16 residues. The V end lost 1 base, the J end lost 1 base, and 10 bases lay between the germline ends. Germline CDR1 MDHEN, CDR2 SYDVKM. The CDR3 DNA sequence: TGTGCCAGCAGTTTATATTCTTACGGGAACACCGGGGAGCTGTTTTTT. This codes for CASSLYSYGNTGELFF. The full variable domain, completed using reference TRBV28 and TRBJ2-2, is DVKVTQSSRYLVKRTGEKVFLECVQDMDHENMFWYRQDPGLGLRLIYFSYDVKMKEKGDIPEGYSVSREKKERFSLILESASTNQTSMYLCASSLYSYGNTGELFFGEGSRLTVL.

This clonotype was found many times. V is TRBV2 and J is TRBJ1-2, with D perhaps TRBD1 (5 bases). There are 13 residues in the CDR3. The V end was cut by 2 bases, the J end by 8 bases, with 12 bases between. Germline V gene sequence: CDR1 SNHLY, CDR2 FYNNEI. The CDR3 nucleotides are TGTGCCAGCAGTGAACAGGGTCGGGAGGGCTACACCTTC. As protein: CASSEQGREGYTF.

There are many counts of this clonotype. The chain employs TRBV12-3 or TRBV12-4 and TRBJ1-2, with D hard to call. V was clipped by 6 bases and J by 7 bases, with 21 bases between them. CDR3 length: 15 amino acids. Here the CDR3 DNA reads TGTGCCAGCAGCTCCCGGGGATCGAGCTCCGCTGGCTACACCTTC. Its translation: CASSSRGSSSAGYTF.

This clonotype was found many times. The chain combines TRBV15 with TRBJ2-7; a weak D match, TRBD2 (6 bases). The CDR3 is 14 amino acids. Germline CDR1 LNHNV, CDR2 YYDKDF (reference sequence). V lost 0 bases to trimming and J lost 2 bases, with 8 bases between them. The CDR3 protein is CATSRERGPYEQYF. The CDR3 nucleotides read TGTGCCACCAGCAGAGAGCGGGGACCCTACGAGCAGTACTTC.

The CDR3 sequence is CASSSRDKSSYEQYF. The CDR3 DNA sequence: TGTGCCAGCAGTTCCCGGGACAAAAGCTCCTACGAGCAGTACTTC. The chain employs TRBV6-5 and TRBJ2-7; the D gene is possibly TRBD1 (6 bases). Trimming took off 4 bases at V and 0 bases at J, with 13 bases between the two ends. The CDR3 totals 15 residues. Germline V CDR1 and CDR2: MNHEY, SVGAGI.

This clonotype has just a few counts. The V call is TRBV7-9, the J call TRBJ1-4, with D hard to call. The CDR3 has 14 residues. Germline V CDR1 and CDR2: SEHNR, FQNEAQ (reference sequence). Trimming pared 1 base from V and 13 bases from J, leaving 16 bases between. The CDR3, as DNA: TGTGCCAGCAGCTTAGGGGCGGCTCCGTGGCGACTGTTTTTT. Amino acids: CASSLGAAPWRLFF.

This clonotype showed up many times. The rearrangement uses TRBV28 and TRBJ2-7; D may match TRBD1 or TRBD2 (5 bases each). V was shortened by 6 bases and J by 5 bases, with 20 bases between the two germline ends. The CDR3 contains 15 residues. Germline V CDR1 and CDR2: MDHEN, SYDVKM. The CDR3 DNA is TGTGCCAGCAGACGACTTTTCGGGGCTACTAACGAGCAGTACTTC. Encoded protein: CASRRLFGATNEQYF.

The chain uses TRBV6-2 or TRBV6-3 and TRBJ1-3; D call uncertain. The CDR3 spans 14 residues. The V end lost 7 bases, the J end lost 0 bases, and 10 bases lay between the germline ends. CDR1 and CDR2 (germline): MNHEY, SVGEGT. The CDR3 region has the DNA TGTGCCAGCACCGCATCGGACTCTGGAAACACCATATATTTT. This translates into CASTASDSGNTIYF.

This clonotype was found a few times. The chain carries TRBV20-1 and TRBJ2-7; no definite D call. CDR3 length equals 13 residues. From germline, CDR1 is DFQATT and CDR2 SNEGSKA (reference sequence). The V gene lost 0 bases and the J gene lost 3 bases, with 9 bases spanning the gap. CDR3 region: CSAREASGYEQYF. The DNA for the CDR3 is TGCAGTGCTAGAGAGGCCAGTGGCTACGAGCAGTACTTC.

This clonotype occurred many times. The rearrangement joins TRBV12-3 or TRBV12-4 to TRBJ2-2, with 10 bases fitting TRBD1. The CDR3 extends over 15 amino acids. Germline trimming cut 6 bases from V and 6 bases from J; bases unmatched to any gene: 7. The CDR3 DNA is TGTGCCAGCAGCCCAGGGACAGGGGAGGCCGGGGAGCTGTTTTTT. Its protein product is CASSPGTGEAGELFF.

In its sample, this clonotype was seen many times. This rearrangement joins TRBV6-2 or TRBV6-3 to TRBJ2-7; D call uncertain. V was trimmed by 0 bases and J by 0 bases, leaving 9 bases between them. This CDR3 spans 15 amino acids. Germline V CDR1 and CDR2: MNHEY, SVGEGT. This chain's CDR3 is CASSYSIYDSYEQYF. In DNA, the CDR3 is TGTGCCAGCAGTTACTCGATATATGACTCCTACGAGCAGTACTTC.

The chain recombines TRBV30 with TRBJ1-1; D is perhaps TRBD1 (5 bases). The germline V gene encodes CDR1 GTSNPN and CDR2 SVGIG (reference sequence). CDR3 length: 12 amino acids. Trimming shortened V by 7 bases and J by 10 bases, and 19 bases separated the two germline ends. CDR3 nucleotide sequence: TGTGCCTCGTACAGGTCGCCCGCCCCAGCTTTCTTT. Amino acid sequence: CASYRSPAPAFF. Full variable domain (missing parts from reference TRBV30 and TRBJ1-1): SQTIHQWPATLVQPVGSPLSLECTVEGTSNPNLYWYRQAAGRGLQLLFYSVGIGQISSEVPQNLSASRPQDRQFILSSKKLLLSDSGFYLCASYRSPAPAFFGQGTRLTVV.

In this sample, this clonotype turned up a few times. This chain uses TRBV19 with TRBJ2-2, with 8 bases identical to TRBD1. The CDR3 sequence is 14 residues long. Germline values: CDR1 LNHDA, CDR2 SQIVND (reference sequence). The ends lost 4 bases at V and 7 bases at J; junction bases unmatched: 5. The CDR3 coding sequence is TGTGCCAGTAGTACCGGACAGGGTAACGGGGAGCTGTTTTTT. This codes for CASSTGQGNGELFF.

The rearrangement uses TRBV28 and TRBJ1-5, with 8 bases fitting TRBD1. V trimming: 6 bases; J trimming: 5 bases; junction bases outside the gene matches: 6. CDR3 length equals 14 residues. CDR1 is MDHEN and CDR2 is SYDVKM in the germline V gene. The CDR3 coding sequence is TGTGCCAGCAGCCCGGCAGGGGGCTATCAGCCCCAGCATTTT. Protein: CASSPAGGYQPQHF.

This clonotype has ten or more counts. V is TRBV6-1 and J is TRBJ1-1, with 8 positions matching TRBD1. This CDR3 is 14 amino acids long. Germline V gene lookup returns CDR1 MNHNS and CDR2 SASEGT. V shed 6 bases and J 6 bases; nucleotides not matched to a gene: 9. The CDR3 coding sequence is TGTGCCAGCAGCCTTACGACAGGGGACTCTGAAGCTTTCTTT. It yields the protein CASSLTTGDSEAFF.

The chain links TRBV11-3 to TRBJ2-5, with 10 nucleotides matching TRBD1. Trimming removed 5 bases from V and 2 bases from J; junction bases left unmatched: 8. The CDR3 runs 16 residues. The V gene's germline CDR1 is SGHNT and CDR2 YENEEA. CDR3 amino acids: CASSHGTGAKQETQYF. For the CDR3, the DNA is TGTGCCAGCAGCCACGGGACAGGGGCGAAACAAGAGACCCAGTACTTC.

This clonotype was observed many times. The gene calls are TRBV12-3 or TRBV12-4 and TRBJ1-4; D uncertain. This CDR3 has 11 residues. V lost 7 bases and J lost 8, with 8 bases in between. The CDR3 here is CASTRTEKLFF. CDR3 bases: TGTGCCAGCACCCGTACCGAAAAACTGTTTTTT.

About this clonotype: A far more abundant clone sits one base away, making this likely a read error. The chain recombines TRBV7-8 with TRBJ2-7, with 10 bases aligning to TRBD1. This CDR3 comprises 17 residues. V trimming: 6 bases; J trimming: 5 bases; junction bases outside the gene matches: 16. CDR1 SGHVS and CDR2 FQNEAQ come from the germline V gene. CDR3 sequence: CASSPPIGTGVLDEQYF. The CDR3 DNA follows: TGTGCCAGCAGTCCCCCTATCGGGACAGGGGTGCTGGACGAGCAGTACTTC. Variable domain in full (rest from reference TRBV7-8 and TRBJ2-7): GAGVSQSPRYKVAKRGQDVALRCDPISGHVSLFWYQQALGQGPEFLTYFQNEAQLDKSGLPSDRFFAERPEGSVSTLKIQRTQQEDSAVYLCASSPPIGTGVLDEQYFGPGTRLTVT.

At least ten counts were recorded for this clonotype. J is TRBJ1-6 and V is TRBV9; the D gene is possibly TRBD1 (5 bases). V was shortened by 3 bases and J by 7 bases, with 8 bases between the two germline ends. This CDR3 spans 13 amino acids. CDR1 is SGDLS, CDR2 YYNGEE, per germline. CDR3 nucleotide sequence: TGTGCCAGCAGCGCCACAGGCAATTCACCCCTCCACTTT. This gives the protein CASSATGNSPLHF.

This clonotype showed up many times. The chain links TRBV10-3 to TRBJ2-5; no clear D. The CDR3 runs 15 residues. The germline V gene encodes CDR1 ENHRY and CDR2 SYGVKD. Trimming took off 0 bases at V and 3 bases at J, with 11 bases between the two ends. CDR3 amino acids: CAISESLTVKETQYF. Here the CDR3 DNA reads TGTGCCATCAGTGAGTCTCTGACTGTTAAAGAGACCCAGTACTTC.

The V gene is TRBV20-1, the J gene TRBJ2-7, with TRBD2 as a possible D gene (5 bases). Germline loops: CDR1 DFQATT, CDR2 SNEGSKA (reference sequence). V was trimmed by 0 bases and J by 0 bases, leaving 12 bases between them. CDR3 size: 15 residues. The CDR3 here is CSARDRVGDSYEQYF. CDR3 DNA: TGCAGTGCTAGAGATCGTGTGGGAGACTCCTACGAGCAGTACTTC.

The chain has TRBV7-9 and TRBJ2-7; D is unresolved. CDR3 size: 15 residues. Trimming took off 4 bases at V and 6 bases at J, with 19 bases between the two ends. The germline gives CDR1 SEHNR, CDR2 FQNEAQ (reference sequence). DNA of the CDR3: TGTGCCAGCAGCTCCCGACTTCCATGGGGTGGCGAGCAGTACTTC. It translates to CASSSRLPWGGEQYF.

This clonotype was picked up many times. The V and J genes are TRBV11-2 and TRBJ2-2; 10 bases align to TRBD2. Per germline, CDR1 SGHAT and CDR2 FQNNGV. This CDR3 has 20 amino acids. The J segment lost 3 bases and the V segment lost 0 bases, leaving 13 bases of the junction unmatched. The CDR3 coding sequence is TGTGCCAGCAGCTTAGATCCTGTTAGCGGGAGGCCCAGTTACACCGGGGAGCTGTTTTTT. The encoded protein is CASSLDPVSGRPSYTGELFF.

A few counts support this clonotype. The genes are TRBV5-4 and TRBJ1-1; D is undetermined. The CDR3 runs to 13 residues. CDR1 SGHNT and CDR2 YYREEE come from the germline V gene (reference sequence). Between the trimmed V and J ends, which lost 4 bases and 6 bases, there was a span of 13 bases. The CDR3 loop reads CASSNGPGSEAFF. The CDR3 DNA reads TGTGCCAGCAGCAACGGGCCGGGGTCTGAAGCTTTCTTT.

The V and J genes are TRBV20-1 and TRBJ1-4, with 9 positions matching TRBD1. The ends lost 0 bases at V and 4 bases at J; junction bases unmatched: 6. The CDR3 consists of 16 residues. The germline V gene encodes CDR1 DFQATT and CDR2 SNEGSKA (reference sequence). The CDR3 region is CSARDFLGQGNEKLFF. The DNA for the CDR3 is TGCAGTGCTAGAGATTTTTTGGGACAGGGTAATGAAAAACTGTTTTTT.

This clonotype was counted between two and nine times. The rearrangement links TRBV28 to TRBJ2-2, with 9 nucleotides matching TRBD1. The germline V gene encodes CDR1 MDHEN and CDR2 SYDVKM. The ends lost 8 bases at V and 2 bases at J; junction bases unmatched: 6. The CDR3 contains 15 residues. CDR3 sequence (DNA): TGTGCCAGCCAACAGGGGGCGGATAACACCGGGGAGCTGTTTTTT. As protein: CASQQGADNTGELFF.

At least ten counts were recorded for this clonotype. V and J are TRBV2 and TRBJ2-7; weak D call: TRBD1 (6 bases). Trimming took off 0 bases at V and 5 bases at J, with 11 bases between the two ends. The CDR3 has 14 amino acids. Looked up from germline, CDR1 is SNHLY and CDR2 is FYNNEI. For the CDR3, the DNA is TGTGCCAGCAGTGAAGCGCCCACAGGGCACGAGCAGTACTTC. Translation: CASSEAPTGHEQYF.

This clonotype was seen ten or more times. The chain recombines TRBV11-2 with TRBJ2-5, with a possible D match to TRBD2 (6 bases). Germline CDR1 SGHAT, CDR2 FQNNGV. The CDR3 is made up of 16 amino acids. V was clipped by 5 bases and J by 2 bases, with 18 bases between them. The CDR3 loop is CASSPYGGNLQETQYF. The CDR3 DNA reads TGTGCCAGCAGCCCCTATGGCGGGAACTTACAAGAGACCCAGTACTTC.